The 5 T cell receptor beta chains given below trace back to one sample, sequenced in a study of Graves' ophthalmopathy and Graves' hyperthyroidism. Investigators amplified TCR beta CDR3 regions from RNA transcripts. HTBI-primed RT-PCR formed the first round, and a multiplex PCR formed the second. TCRdb itself ran the multiplex PCR reads through MiXCR, one entry per CDR3 protein. There are some 240,000 distinct CDR3 sequences in the sample; approximately 42% occur only once, and approximately 44% lies in the top ten. The sequenced material came from peripheral blood. These receptors came from an adult man with Graves' ophthalmopathy.

This chain links TRBV20-1 with TRBJ1-1, with 7 bases that match TRBD1. V lost 6 bases and J lost 3; bases outside the gene matches: 4. This CDR3 has 12 amino acids. Germline V lookup: CDR1 DFQATT, CDR2 SNEGSKA (reference sequence). The CDR3 sequence is CSAITGDTEAFF. The CDR3 DNA reads TGCAGTGCCATAACAGGGGACACTGAAGCTTTCTTT.

This clonotype was found a few times. DNA of the CDR3: TGTGCCAGCAGCTACAGTCCGGGACTAGCGGCCTACGAGCAGTACTTC. Protein: CASSYSPGLAAYEQYF. This chain joins TRBV7-2 and TRBJ2-7; TRBD2 matches 11 bases. The CDR3 length is 16 residues. J was trimmed by 2 bases and V by 4 bases; bases with no gene match: 7. Germline lookup yields CDR1 SGHTA and CDR2 FQGNSA. The complete variable domain, with remaining parts taken from reference TRBV7-2 and TRBJ2-7, reads GAGVSQSPSNKVTEKGKDVELRCDPISGHTALYWYRQSLGQGLEFLIYFQGNSAPDKSGLPSDRFSAERTGGSVSTLTIQRTQQEDSAVYLCASSYSPGLAAYEQYFGPGTRLTVT.

This clonotype was counted ten times or more. This chain links TRBV7-9 with TRBJ2-7, with TRBD2 as a possible D gene (5 bases). The V and J ends lost 5 bases and 5 bases respectively, with 7 bases between them. This CDR3 contains 11 residues. Germline V lookup: CDR1 SEHNR, CDR2 FQNEAQ (reference sequence). The CDR3 sequence is CASSRRDEQYF. CDR3 sequence (DNA): TGTGCCAGCAGCCGGCGGGACGAGCAGTACTTC. The full variable domain, with the rest looked up from reference TRBV7-9 and TRBJ2-7, is DTGVSQNPRHKITKRGQNVTFRCDPISEHNRLYWYRQTLGQGPEFLTYFQNEAQLEKSRLLSDRFSAERPKGSFSTLEIQRTEQGDSAMYLCASSRRDEQYFGPGTRLTVT.

This chain links TRBV4-1 with TRBJ1-1; no definite D call. The V and J ends lost 6 bases and 1 base respectively, with 6 bases between them. The CDR3 extends over 12 amino acids. Germline V CDR1 and CDR2: MGHRA, YSYEKL. This CDR3 reads CASSGWNTEAFF. DNA for the CDR3: TGCGCCAGCAGTGGGTGGAACACTGAAGCTTTCTTT.

There are many counts of this clonotype. DNA for the CDR3: TGTGCCAGCAGCTCGGACATTCTCTACGAGCAGTACTTC. It yields the protein CASSSDILYEQYF. This chain links TRBV7-8 with TRBJ2-7; D might be TRBD1 (5 bases). Germline V CDR1 and CDR2: SGHVS, FQNEAQ. Trimming took off 4 bases at V and 3 bases at J, with 10 bases between the two ends. The CDR3 covers 13 residues.